Listed here are 22 T cell receptor beta chains from one sample, sequenced in a study of blood T cell repertoires in COVID-19. Assay: immunoSEQ multiplex PCR; the TCRdb copy retains only in-frame clones and omits some. This sample has about 64,000 clones, with around nine tenths found just once. The sequencing sample was made of PBMCs or T cells enriched from blood (not recorded which). The receptors come from a woman aged 40 to 49 who had recovered from COVID-19.

J is TRBJ2-3 and V is TRBV2; 11 bases are shared with TRBD1. From germline, CDR1 is SNHLY and CDR2 FYNNEI. CDR3 size: 13 residues. V gave up 8 bases and J gave up 2 bases; unmatched junction bases: 0. The CDR3 nucleotides are TGTGCCAGCGGACAGGGGGCCACAGATACGCAGTATTTT. This encodes CASGQGATDTQYF.

V is TRBV12-3 or TRBV12-4 and J is TRBJ2-1, with D perhaps matching TRBD1 (6 bases). CDR3 size: 12 residues. Trimming cost V 5 bases and J 10 bases, with 12 bases left between them. The CDR3 DNA reads as TGTGCCAGCAGTGATTTACAGGGAGAGCAGTTCTTC. It yields the protein CASSDLQGEQFF.

The chain uses TRBV6-5 and TRBJ1-2; 7 bases agree with TRBD1. The germline CDR1 and CDR2 sequences are MNHEY and SVGAGI. V lost 6 bases, J lost 7 bases, and 11 bases stayed unmatched. The CDR3 is made up of 14 amino acids. CDR3 loop: CASSRLSYRGGYTF. In DNA, the CDR3 is TGTGCCAGCAGCCGACTAAGCTACAGGGGTGGCTACACCTTC.

The chain uses TRBV5-4 and TRBJ2-2, with D unresolved. V lost 0 bases, J lost 2 bases, and 8 bases lay in between. In germline, CDR1 is SGHNT, CDR2 YYREEE (reference sequence). The CDR3 runs to 15 residues. CDR3 sequence: CASSLARVNTGELFF. CDR3 sequence (DNA): TGTGCCAGCAGCTTGGCCCGGGTAAACACCGGGGAGCTGTTTTTT.

The chain is built from TRBV19 and TRBJ2-5; possibly TRBD1 for D (6 bases). This CDR3 spans 14 amino acids. Germline V gene lookup returns CDR1 LNHDA and CDR2 SQIVND (reference sequence). Trimming cost V 5 bases and J 4 bases, with 14 bases left between them. The CDR3 DNA reads TGTGCCAGTAGTCAACCAGGGGTCAGAGAGACCCAGTACTTC. This translates into CASSQPGVRETQYF.

V usage is TRBV14 and J usage is TRBJ1-2, with TRBD1 matching over 7 bases. After removal of 1 base from V and 2 bases from J, the junction contained 1 base not matched to a gene. Per germline, CDR1 SGHDN and CDR2 FVKESK. The length of the CDR3 is 14 residues. CDR3 region: CASSQVDRNYGYTF. CDR3 coding DNA: TGTGCCAGCAGCCAAGTGGACAGGAACTATGGCTACACCTTC.

V gene TRBV5-4 combines with J gene TRBJ1-2; D possibly corresponds to TRBD1 (5 bases). Per germline, CDR1 SGHNT and CDR2 YYREEE (reference sequence). The CDR3 totals 17 residues. Trimming pared 0 bases from V and 5 bases from J, leaving 20 bases between. CDR3 DNA sequence: TGTGCCAGCAGCTTGGATGGGACTGCAGCGGTCATTTATGGCTACACCTTC. It translates to CASSLDGTAAVIYGYTF.

J is TRBJ2-2 and V is TRBV5-4; 7 bases line up with TRBD2. Germline values: CDR1 SGHNT, CDR2 YYREEE (reference sequence). This CDR3 is 17 amino acids long. V was pared by 4 bases and J by 1 base, with 10 bases of the junction left unmatched. The CDR3 loop is CASSLGTLAGNTGELFF. The CDR3 coding sequence is TGTGCCAGCAGCCTCGGGACCTTAGCGGGGAACACCGGGGAGCTGTTTTTT.

The chain joins TRBV9 to TRBJ2-7; 11 bases are a match to TRBD1. CDR3 length equals 17 residues. The J segment lost 0 bases and the V segment lost 2 bases, leaving 7 bases of the junction unmatched. Germline-derived CDR1 and CDR2 are SGDLS and YYNGEE. This chain's CDR3 is CASSVGTGGSSSYEQYF. The CDR3 DNA sequence: TGTGCCAGCAGCGTCGGGACAGGGGGTTCGAGCTCCTACGAGCAGTACTTC.

V and J are TRBV3-1 (or the pseudogene TRBV3-2) and TRBJ2-7, with 8 bases lining up with TRBD2. The CDR3 is made up of 16 amino acids. The V gene end was trimmed by 0 bases and the J gene end by 2 bases; junction bases not matched to a gene: 6. CDR1 and CDR2 (germline): LGHDT, YNNKEL (reference sequence). The CDR3 nucleotides read TGTGCCAGCAGCCAAGATTTGACGGGGGGGGCCTACGAGCAGTACTTC. This codes for CASSQDLTGGAYEQYF.

The sample holds a few counts of this clone. The chain employs TRBV6-5 and TRBJ2-2, with 8 positions matching TRBD2. Germline V gene data show CDR1 as MNHEY and CDR2 as SVGAGI. The CDR3 loop spans 15 amino acids. V was clipped by 7 bases and J by 7 bases; unmatched bases: 11. The CDR3 nucleotides are TGTGCCAGCACCCCGGGAGGGATTTTGGACGGGGAGCTGTTTTTT. Amino acid sequence: CASTPGGILDGELFF.

The V and J genes are TRBV15 and TRBJ1-6; D uncertain. The germline V gene has CDR1 LNHNV and CDR2 YYDKDF (reference sequence). Deletions cut 0 bases from V and 10 bases from J, with 10 bases between. The CDR3 totals 14 residues. The CDR3 DNA is TGTGCCACCAGCAGAGATCGGGATTCATCACCCCTCCACTTT. Amino acids: CATSRDRDSSPLHF.

This chain uses TRBV9 with TRBJ2-3, with 7 bases aligning to TRBD2. Per the germline V gene, CDR1 is SGDLS and CDR2 is YYNGEE. J lost 2 bases, V lost 2 bases, and 5 bases had no gene match. CDR3 length: 15 residues. The CDR3 sequence: CASSVGLESTDTQYF. The CDR3 DNA reads as TGTGCCAGCAGCGTTGGACTAGAGTCCACAGATACGCAGTATTTT.

This clone has a single count. The V call is TRBV4-1, the J call TRBJ1-2, with D perhaps TRBD1 (6 bases). V lost 2 bases and J lost 4, with 14 bases in between. The CDR3 sequence is 15 residues long. Per germline, CDR1 MGHRA and CDR2 YSYEKL. The DNA for the CDR3 is TGCGCCAGCAGCCAACCCACTACAGGGTCCTATGGCTACACCTTC. Translating gives CASSQPTTGSYGYTF.

CDR3 in DNA: TGTGCCAGCAGCCCCCGGCTAGTTAACACTGAAGCTTTCTTT. This sequence encodes CASSPRLVNTEAFF. The gene calls are TRBV9 and TRBJ1-1; D not certain. The V and J ends lost 4 bases and 2 bases respectively, with 12 bases between them. CDR3 size: 14 residues. From germline, CDR1 is SGDLS and CDR2 YYNGEE.

The chain carries TRBV10-2 and TRBJ2-5; 7 bases fit TRBD1. Germline-derived CDR1 and CDR2 are WSHSY and SAAADI. V was clipped by 8 bases and J by 8 bases; unmatched bases: 11. The CDR3 consists of 13 residues. CDR3 in DNA: TGCGCCAGCTCCCAGGACAGGCCTCGAACCCAGTACTTC. Translated: CASSQDRPRTQYF.

V usage is TRBV15 and J usage is TRBJ1-5, with unresolved D. V shed 1 base and J shed 3 bases, with 10 bases lying between them. Germline V gene sequence: CDR1 LNHNV, CDR2 YYDKDF (reference sequence). The CDR3 sequence is 15 residues long. The CDR3 DNA is TGTGCCACCAGCAGAGGGATGGAGGACAATCAGCCCCAGCATTTT. Protein: CATSRGMEDNQPQHF.

This sequence joins TRBV11-2 and TRBJ2-1, with 14 bases matching TRBD2. Germline lookup yields CDR1 SGHAT and CDR2 FQNNGV. The length of the CDR3 is 19 residues. Trimming took 0 bases from V and 8 from J; bases not matched to a gene: 12. CDR3 bases: TGTGCCAGCAGCTTAGACCTCGGACTAGCGGGGGGCCCCGTTGATGAGCAGTTCTTC. This translates into CASSLDLGLAGGPVDEQFF.

The chain uses TRBV24-1 and TRBJ2-2; D perhaps matches TRBD2 (6 bases). This CDR3 contains 20 residues. Germline-derived CDR1 and CDR2 are KGHDR and SFDVKD. V shed 2 bases and J shed 3 bases, with 24 bases lying between them. The CDR3 loop is CATSDWEEARVIQYTGELFF. DNA of the CDR3: TGTGCCACCAGTGATTGGGAGGAGGCCAGGGTTATCCAATACACCGGGGAGCTGTTTTTT.

There are a few counts of this clone. The V and J genes are TRBV11-3 and TRBJ1-6; perhaps TRBD1 as D (5 bases). From germline, CDR1 is SGHNT and CDR2 YENEEA. The CDR3 is 13 amino acids. The ends were cut back, 6 bases at V and 3 bases at J, with 6 bases in the middle. DNA for the CDR3: TGTGCCAGCAGAGACAGCTATAATTCACCCCTCCACTTT. Translating it yields CASRDSYNSPLHF.

The CDR3 here is CASSQALDTQYF. The CDR3 DNA is TGCGCCAGCAGCCAAGCTCTAGATACGCAGTATTTT. The chain links TRBV4-1 to TRBJ2-3, with D hard to call. Germline V CDR1 and CDR2: MGHRA, YSYEKL. This CDR3 is 12 amino acids long. Trimming removed 1 base from V and 5 bases from J, with 4 bases in between.

The gene calls are TRBV3-1 (or the pseudogene TRBV3-2) and TRBJ1-2; unclear D gene. Germline CDR1 reads LGHDT; CDR2 reads YNNKEL (reference sequence). The length of the CDR3 is 15 residues. V was shortened by 5 bases and J by 4 bases, with 17 bases between the two germline ends. The DNA of the CDR3 is TGTGCCAGCAGCATCCGGGAGGGTGCCTCCTATGGCTACACCTTC. It yields the protein CASSIREGASYGYTF.